The 3 T cell receptor beta chains below all came from one sample that was sequenced in a study of shared clonotypes between healthy human individuals. Profiled with immunoSEQ multiplex PCR; TCRdb holds only in-frame clones, not every one. The table lists about 1.1 million clones, approximately 75% of them singletons. The sample taken for sequencing was memory CD4+ T cells from PBMCs. Subset denoted: CD45RA-negative fraction. Receptors originate from a man between 18 and 29 years old in good health. Some clones in this sample may be carry-over from other donors' samples.

The chain combines TRBV30 with TRBJ1-2; D is unclear. The CDR3 consists of 11 residues. Per the germline V gene, CDR1 is GTSNPN and CDR2 is SVGIG (reference sequence). V was trimmed by 5 bases and J by 8 bases, leaving 12 bases between them. CDR3 residues: CAWVVLGGYTF. CDR3 sequence (DNA): TGTGCCTGGGTAGTTCTTGGCGGCTACACCTTC.

This chain connects TRBV6-5 to TRBJ2-4; D might be TRBD2 (6 bases). Germline CDR1 and CDR2: MNHEY and SVGAGI. V was clipped by 2 bases and J by 8 bases, with 16 bases between them. The CDR3 covers 15 residues. CDR3 bases: TGTGCCAGCAGTTACAAGATCGAGGGAGGATACATTCAGTACTTC. This sequence encodes CASSYKIEGGYIQYF.

Comments on this clone: A far bigger clonotype differs at one base, so this is likely a read error. The chain employs TRBV6-6 and TRBJ1-2; TRBD1 matches at 7 bases. The V gene end was trimmed by 5 bases and the J gene end by 7 bases; junction bases not matched to a gene: 4. There are 12 residues in the CDR3. Germline V CDR1 and CDR2: MNHNY, SVGAGI (reference sequence). CDR3 DNA sequence: TGTGCCAGCAGTACAGACAGGGCTGGCTACACCTTC. This sequence encodes CASSTDRAGYTF.